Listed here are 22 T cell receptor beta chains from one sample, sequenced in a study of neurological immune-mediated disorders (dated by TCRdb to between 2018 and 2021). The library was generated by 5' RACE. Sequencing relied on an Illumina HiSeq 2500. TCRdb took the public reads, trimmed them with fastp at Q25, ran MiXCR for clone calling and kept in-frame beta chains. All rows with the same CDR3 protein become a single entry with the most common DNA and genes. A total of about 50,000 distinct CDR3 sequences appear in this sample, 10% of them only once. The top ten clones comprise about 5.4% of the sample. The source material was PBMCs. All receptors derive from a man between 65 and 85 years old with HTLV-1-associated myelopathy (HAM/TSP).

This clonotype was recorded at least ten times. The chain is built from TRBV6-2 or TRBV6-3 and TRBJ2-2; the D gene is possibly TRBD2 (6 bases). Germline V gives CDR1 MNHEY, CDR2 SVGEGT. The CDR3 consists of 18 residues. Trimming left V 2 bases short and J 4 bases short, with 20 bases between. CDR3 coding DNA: TGTGCCAGCAGTTACGGCGGGGCTCCGAGGTTGAGCACCGGGGAGCTGTTTTTT. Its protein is CASSYGGAPRLSTGELFF.

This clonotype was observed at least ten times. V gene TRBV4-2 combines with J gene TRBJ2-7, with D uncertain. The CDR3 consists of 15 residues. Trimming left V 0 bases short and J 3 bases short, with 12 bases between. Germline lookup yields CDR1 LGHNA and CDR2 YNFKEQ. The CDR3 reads CASSQETRLGYEQYF. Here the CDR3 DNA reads TGTGCCAGCAGCCAAGAGACCCGCCTGGGCTACGAGCAGTACTTC.

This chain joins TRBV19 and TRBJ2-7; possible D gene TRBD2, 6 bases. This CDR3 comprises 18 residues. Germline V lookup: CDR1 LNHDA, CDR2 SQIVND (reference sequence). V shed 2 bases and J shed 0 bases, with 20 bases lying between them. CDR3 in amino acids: CASSIRGEVAATSYEQYF. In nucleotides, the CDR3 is TGTGCCAGTAGTATAAGGGGTGAGGTAGCGGCGACCTCCTACGAGCAGTACTTC.

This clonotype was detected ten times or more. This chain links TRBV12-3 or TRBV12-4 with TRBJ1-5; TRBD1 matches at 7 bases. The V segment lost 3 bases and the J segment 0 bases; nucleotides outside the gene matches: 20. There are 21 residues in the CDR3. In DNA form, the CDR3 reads TGTGCCAGCAGTTTTCGCCCCGCGTTTCGTCCAGGGGGTTATAGCAATCAGCCCCAGCATTTT. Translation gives CASSFRPAFRPGGYSNQPQHF.

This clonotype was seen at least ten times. CDR3 DNA sequence: TGTGCCAGCAGCCCCCAGGGCAGAAACACCATATATTTT. This gives the protein CASSPQGRNTIYF. The chain uses TRBV27 and TRBJ1-3; weak D call: TRBD1 (5 bases). The CDR3 runs to 13 residues. Germline loops: CDR1 MNHEY, CDR2 SMNVEV (reference sequence). The V and J ends lost 6 bases and 5 bases respectively, with 11 bases between them.

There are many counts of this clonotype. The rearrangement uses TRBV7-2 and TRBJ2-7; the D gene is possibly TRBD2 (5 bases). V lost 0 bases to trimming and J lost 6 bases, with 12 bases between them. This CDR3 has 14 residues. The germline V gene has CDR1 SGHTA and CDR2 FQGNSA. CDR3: CASSLAPLGSEQYF. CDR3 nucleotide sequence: TGTGCCAGCAGCTTAGCTCCACTAGGAAGCGAGCAGTACTTC. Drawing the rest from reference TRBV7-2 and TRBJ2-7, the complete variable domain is GAGVSQSPSNKVTEKGKDVELRCDPISGHTALYWYRQSLGQGLEFLIYFQGNSAPDKSGLPSDRFSAERTGGSVSTLTIQRTQQEDSAVYLCASSLAPLGSEQYFGPGTRLTVT.

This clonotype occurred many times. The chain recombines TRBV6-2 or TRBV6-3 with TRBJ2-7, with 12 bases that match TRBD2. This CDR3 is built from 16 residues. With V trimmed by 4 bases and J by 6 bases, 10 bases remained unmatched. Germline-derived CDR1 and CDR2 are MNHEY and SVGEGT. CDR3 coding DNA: TGTGCCAGCAGTTCGGCTAGCGGGAGGGCCGGGAGCGAGCAGTACTTC. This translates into CASSSASGRAGSEQYF.

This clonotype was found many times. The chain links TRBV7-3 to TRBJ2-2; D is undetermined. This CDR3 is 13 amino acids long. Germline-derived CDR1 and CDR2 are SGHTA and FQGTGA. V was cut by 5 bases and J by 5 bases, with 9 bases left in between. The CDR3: CASSPGPTGELFF. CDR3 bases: TGTGCCAGCAGCCCAGGCCCGACCGGGGAGCTGTTTTTT.

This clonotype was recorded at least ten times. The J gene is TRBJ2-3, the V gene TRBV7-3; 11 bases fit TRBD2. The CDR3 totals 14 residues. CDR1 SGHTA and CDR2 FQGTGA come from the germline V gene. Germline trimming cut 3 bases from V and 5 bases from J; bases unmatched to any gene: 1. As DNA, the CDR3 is TGTGCCAGCAGCTTCGGACTAGCGGGAGATACGCAGTATTTT. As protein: CASSFGLAGDTQYF. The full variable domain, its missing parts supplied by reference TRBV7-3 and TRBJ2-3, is GAGVSQTPSNKVTEKGKYVELRCDPISGHTALYWYRQSLGQGPEFLIYFQGTGAADDSGLPNDRFFAVRPEGSVSTLKIQRTERGDSAVYLCASSFGLAGDTQYFGPGTRLTVL.

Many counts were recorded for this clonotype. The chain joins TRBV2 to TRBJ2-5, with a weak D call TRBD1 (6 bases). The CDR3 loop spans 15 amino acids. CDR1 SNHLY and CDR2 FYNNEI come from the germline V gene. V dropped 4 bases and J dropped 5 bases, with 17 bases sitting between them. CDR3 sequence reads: CASSGGPGQGETQYF. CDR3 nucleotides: TGTGCCAGCAGTGGGGGGCCAGGTCAAGGGGAGACCCAGTACTTC. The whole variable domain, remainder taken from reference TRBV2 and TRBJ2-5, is EPEVTQTPSHQVTQMGQEVILRCVPISNHLYFYWYRQILGQKVEFLVSFYNNEISEKSEIFDDQFSVERPDGSNFTLKIRSTKLEDSAMYFCASSGGPGQGETQYFGPGTRLLVL.

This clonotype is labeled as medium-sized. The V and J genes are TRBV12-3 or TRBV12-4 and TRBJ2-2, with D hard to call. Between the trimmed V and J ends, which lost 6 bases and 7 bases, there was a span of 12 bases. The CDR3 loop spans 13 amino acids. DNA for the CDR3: TGTGCCAGCAGCCGGCTGAGTGGCGGGGAGCTGTTTTTT. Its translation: CASSRLSGGELFF.

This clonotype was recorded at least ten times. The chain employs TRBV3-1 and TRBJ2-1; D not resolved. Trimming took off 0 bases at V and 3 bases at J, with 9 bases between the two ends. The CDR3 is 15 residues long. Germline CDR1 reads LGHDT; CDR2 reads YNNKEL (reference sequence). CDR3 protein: CASSQEGSFYNEQFF. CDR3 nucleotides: TGTGCCAGCAGCCAAGAGGGTTCCTTCTACAATGAGCAGTTCTTC.

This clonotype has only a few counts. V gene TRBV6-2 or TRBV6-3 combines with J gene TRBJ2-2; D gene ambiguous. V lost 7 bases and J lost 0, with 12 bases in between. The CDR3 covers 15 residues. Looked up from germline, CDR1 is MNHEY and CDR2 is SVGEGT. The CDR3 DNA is TGTGCCAGCAAGGCCGGGCCCCCGAACACCGGGGAGCTGTTTTTT. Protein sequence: CASKAGPPNTGELFF.

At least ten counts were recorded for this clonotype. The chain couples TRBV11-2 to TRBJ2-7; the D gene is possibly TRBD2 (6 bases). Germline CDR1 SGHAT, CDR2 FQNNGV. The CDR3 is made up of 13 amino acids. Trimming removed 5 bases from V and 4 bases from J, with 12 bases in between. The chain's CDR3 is CASSATRGYEQYF. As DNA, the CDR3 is TGTGCCAGCAGCGCGACCCGGGGGTACGAGCAGTACTTC.

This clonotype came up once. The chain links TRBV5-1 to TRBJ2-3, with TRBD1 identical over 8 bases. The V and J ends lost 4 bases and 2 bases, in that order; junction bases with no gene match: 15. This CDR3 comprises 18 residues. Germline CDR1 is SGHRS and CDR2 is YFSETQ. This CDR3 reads CASSNGQGNSGYTDTQYF. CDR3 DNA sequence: TGCGCCAGCAGCAACGGACAGGGCAATAGCGGTTACACAGATACGCAGTATTTT.

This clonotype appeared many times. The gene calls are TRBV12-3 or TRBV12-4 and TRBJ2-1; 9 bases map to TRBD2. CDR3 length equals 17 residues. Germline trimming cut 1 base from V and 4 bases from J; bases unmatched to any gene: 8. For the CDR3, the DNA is TGTGCCAGCAGTTTAGGGGGGGCGGGAGGGCCGTACAATGAGCAGTTCTTC. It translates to CASSLGGAGGPYNEQFF.

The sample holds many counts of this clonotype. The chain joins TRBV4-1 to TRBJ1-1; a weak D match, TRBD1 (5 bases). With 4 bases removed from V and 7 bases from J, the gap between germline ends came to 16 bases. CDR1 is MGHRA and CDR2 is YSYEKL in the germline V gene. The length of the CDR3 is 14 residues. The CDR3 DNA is TGCGCCAGCAGCCCGGCGCGGGACGACGGTGAAGCTTTCTTT. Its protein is CASSPARDDGEAFF.

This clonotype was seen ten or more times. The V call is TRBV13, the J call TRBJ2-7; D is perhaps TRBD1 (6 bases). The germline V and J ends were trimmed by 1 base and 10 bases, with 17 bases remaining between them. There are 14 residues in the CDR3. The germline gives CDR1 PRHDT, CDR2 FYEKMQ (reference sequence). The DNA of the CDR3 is TGTGCCAGCAGCTTAGCAGGGGTGCCCCTTTCCCAGTACTTC. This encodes CASSLAGVPLSQYF.

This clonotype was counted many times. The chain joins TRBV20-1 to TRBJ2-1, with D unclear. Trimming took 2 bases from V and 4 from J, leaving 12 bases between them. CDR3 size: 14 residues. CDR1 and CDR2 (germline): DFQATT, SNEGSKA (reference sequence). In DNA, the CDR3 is TGCAGTGCTAGATCCCCGATCTTGTACAATGAGCAGTTCTTC. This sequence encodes CSARSPILYNEQFF.

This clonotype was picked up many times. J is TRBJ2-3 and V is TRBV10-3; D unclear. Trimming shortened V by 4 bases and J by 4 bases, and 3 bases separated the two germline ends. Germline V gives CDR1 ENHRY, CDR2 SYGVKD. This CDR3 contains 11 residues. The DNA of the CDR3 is TGTGCCATCAGTGTCTCAGATACGCAGTATTTT. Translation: CAISVSDTQYF.

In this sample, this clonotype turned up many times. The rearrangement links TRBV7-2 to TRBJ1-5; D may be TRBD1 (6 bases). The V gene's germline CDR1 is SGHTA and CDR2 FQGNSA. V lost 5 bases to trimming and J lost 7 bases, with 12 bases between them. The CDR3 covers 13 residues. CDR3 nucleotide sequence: TGTGCCAGCAGCAGCAGGGGCGGGCAGCCCCAGCATTTT. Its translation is CASSSRGGQPQHF.

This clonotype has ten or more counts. Here the CDR3 reads CASSQRYGQTSSGNTIYF. The CDR3 bases are TGCGCCAGCAGCCAAAGGTACGGACAGACCAGCTCTGGAAACACCATATATTTT. This sequence joins TRBV4-3 and TRBJ1-3, with a possible D match to TRBD1 (6 bases). With 2 bases removed from V and 0 bases from J, the gap between germline ends came to 17 bases. Germline CDR1 reads LGHNA; CDR2 reads YSLEER. The CDR3 has 18 amino acids.